This is a list of T cell receptor beta chains from one sample in a study of cytomegalovirus exposure and HLA in healthy donors. The data were produced by immunoSEQ multiplex PCR, yet TCRdb's version contains in-frame clones alone and is incomplete. In the table there are some 160,000 clones, around 80% of which are singletons. The sample consisted of PBMCs. These TCRs come from a male donor in good health and CMV-seronegative. Each CDR3 is given with its conserved first and last residue. A D gene is named only where the DNA matches it firmly. Rows may omit the clone size; those that give it use once, few, many or a size class.

d_gene,abundance,j_gene,v_gene,CDR3nt,CDR3aa
TRBD1,few,TRBJ1-2,TRBV6-1,TGTGCCAGCAGTCGGACAGGAGACTATGGCTACACCTTC,CASSRTGDYGYTF
TRBD2,.,TRBJ2-7,TRBV6-1,TGTGCCAGCACCAAACGGGGGGTTGACGAGCAGTACTTC,CASTKRGVDEQYF
.,few,TRBJ2-1,TRBV27,TGTGCCAGCACGGTGCGCGGTGAGCAGTTCTTC,CASTVRGEQFF
TRBD1,once,TRBJ1-2,TRBV19,TGTGCCAGTAGTCCCCGGGGACAGGGGTTTGGCTACACCTTC,CASSPRGQGFGYTF
.,.,TRBJ2-2,TRBV11-3,TGTGCCAGCAGCCTCAGGGGGGAGCTGTTTTTT,CASSLRGELFF
TRBD1,.,TRBJ1-1,TRBV2,TGTGCCAGCAGGGCTGGGACAGGGAGTTTCCTTTGGAACACTGAAGCTTTCTTT,CASRAGTGSFLWNTEAFF
.,.,TRBJ1-2,TRBV5-4,TGTGCCAGCAGCGGCGGGACGGGGGATACTAACTATGGCTACACCTTC,CASSGGTGDTNYGYTF
.,.,TRBJ2-2,TRBV7-9,TGTGCCAGCACCCTAGGTACCGGGGAGCTGTTTTTT,CASTLGTGELFF
TRBD1,.,TRBJ1-5,TRBV7-2,TGTGCCAGCAGCTTGACAGGGGTTGGGCAGCCCCAGCATTTT,CASSLTGVGQPQHF
TRBD1,.,TRBJ2-5,TRBV13,TGTGCCAGCAGCCATGGACAGGTAAAAGAGACCCAGTACTTC,CASSHGQVKETQYF
.,.,TRBJ2-7,TRBV7-6,TGTGCCAGCAGCTTAGAGACCGGGAGTGGGTTCTACGAGCAGTACTTC,CASSLETGSGFYEQYF
.,few,TRBJ2-7,TRBV6-5,TGTGCCAGCAGTTATGGGCCAGGGGGAGGCTACGAGCAGTACTTC,CASSYGPGGGYEQYF
.,once,TRBJ1-4,TRBV5-8,TGTGCCAGCAGCTTGGGCGGGTACGGAACTAATGAAAAACTGTTTTTT,CASSLGGYGTNEKLFF
.,.,TRBJ2-3,TRBV27,TGTGCCAGCAGCTCCCCCAGGGGAGCCACAGATACGCAGTATTTT,CASSSPRGATDTQYF
.,.,TRBJ2-3,TRBV4-1,TGCGCCAGCAGCCCTGGACAGATCACAGATACGCAGTATTTT,CASSPGQITDTQYF
.,.,TRBJ2-6,TRBV18,TGTGCCAGCGCCCCAGGCGGGTCCGGGGCCAACGTCCTGACTTTC,CASAPGGSGANVLTF
.,.,TRBJ2-7,TRBV5-5,TGTGCCAGCAGCTGGACAGGGCCGGGGGGCGAGCAGTACTTC,CASSWTGPGGEQYF
.,.,TRBJ2-7,TRBV27,TGTGCCAGCAGTCCCCGAAGGACACCTACGTACGAGCAGTACTTC,CASSPRRTPTYEQYF
TRBD2,few,TRBJ2-1,TRBV7-6,TGTGCCAGCAGCCCCCGGGGAGCGGGGGTTTACAATGAGCAGTTCTTC,CASSPRGAGVYNEQFF
TRBD2,once,TRBJ2-5,TRBV5-1,TGCGCCAGCTCACTCGGCGGACTAGATGGGGAGACCCAGTACTTC,CASSLGGLDGETQYF
TRBD2,.,TRBJ2-7,TRBV7-8,TGTGCCAGCAGCTCCCCACGAGCGGGGGGCCCTCGGTACGAGCAGTACTTC,CASSSPRAGGPRYEQYF
.,.,TRBJ1-4,TRBV6-5,TGTGCCAGCAGTGGGCCTCGGGGGGAAAAACTGTTTTTT,CASSGPRGEKLFF
TRBD1,.,TRBJ2-6,TRBV5-6,TGTGCCAGCAGCCCATTGGACAGGTGGGGATCTGGGGCCAACGTCCTGACTTTC,CASSPLDRWGSGANVLTF
TRBD2,once,TRBJ2-5,TRBV15,TGTGCCACCAGCAGAGGACTAGCGGGGGGGGAGACCCAGTACTTC,CATSRGLAGGETQYF
TRBD2,.,TRBJ2-7,TRBV29-1,TGCAGCGTTGGACTAGCGGGGACTCCCTACGAGCAGTACTTC,CSVGLAGTPYEQYF
.,few,TRBJ2-5,TRBV2,TGTGCCAGCAGGGATAGCACAAATCTCGGGACCCAGTACTTC,CASRDSTNLGTQYF
.,.,TRBJ2-5,TRBV2,TGTGCCAGCACCCCCCAGGGCCAAGAGACCCAGTACTTC,CASTPQGQETQYF
.,.,TRBJ2-2,TRBV25-1,TGTGCCAGCAGTTCCAGGGGAATGGGGGTGGAAACCGGGGAGCTGTTTTTT,CASSSRGMGVETGELFF
TRBD1,.,TRBJ2-7,TRBV7-6,TGTGCCAGCAGCCCAGGGACTGACAGGGGATTCTCCTACGAGCAGTACTTC,CASSPGTDRGFSYEQYF
TRBD1,.,TRBJ1-1,TRBV6-5,TGTGCCAGCAGTCACGGACAGGGCACTGAAGCTTTCTTT,CASSHGQGTEAFF
TRBD1,once,TRBJ1-1,TRBV18,TGTGCCAGCTCACCTGGACAGGGTGGCGGGACTGAAGCTTTCTTT,CASSPGQGGGTEAFF
.,.,TRBJ1-2,TRBV6-6,TGTGCCAGCAGGGTAACAGACGGCTCAGCTAACTATGGCTACACCTTC,CASRVTDGSANYGYTF
TRBD1,.,TRBJ2-2,TRBV19,TGTGCCAGTAGTATTTTGGACAGGGGATATTCCGGGGAGCTGTTTTTT,CASSILDRGYSGELFF
TRBD1,once,TRBJ2-7,TRBV7-9,TGTGCCAGCAGCTCCGGACAGGCGACCTACGAGCAGTACTTC,CASSSGQATYEQYF
TRBD2,.,TRBJ2-5,TRBV5-4,TGTGCCAGCAGCTCCGGCGGGGGGCGAGAGACCCAGTACTTC,CASSSGGGRETQYF
TRBD1,.,TRBJ2-5,TRBV10-1,TGCGCCAGCAGTCAAGGGGGCGTCGAGACCCAGTACTTC,CASSQGGVETQYF
TRBD1,.,TRBJ2-5,TRBV10-3,TGTGCCATCAGTCCCGGGACAGGGGTGGAGACCCAGTACTTC,CAISPGTGVETQYF
.,.,TRBJ1-6,TRBV27,TGTGCCAGCAGCATCCCCCGGGGTAATTCACCCCTCCACTTT,CASSIPRGNSPLHF
TRBD2,once,TRBJ2-3,TRBV2,TGTGCCAGCAGTGATTTCCTAGCGGGGGTAGGAGATACGCAGTATTTT,CASSDFLAGVGDTQYF
TRBD1,.,TRBJ1-1,TRBV6-6,TGTGCCAGCAAGCAGACAGGGGACACCGAAGCTTTCTTT,CASKQTGDTEAFF
.,.,TRBJ1-5,TRBV6-1,TGTGCCAGCAGTGAAGCAGGAGGGGACCAGCCCCAGCATTTT,CASSEAGGDQPQHF